A selection of T cell receptor beta chains follows, all from one sample in a study of cytomegalovirus exposure and HLA in healthy donors. Here immunoSEQ multiplex PCR was the method, and the copy in TCRdb shows in-frame clones only, minus some. The data show fewer than 140,000 clones, 60% to 80% seen once. Sequenced: PBMCs. The receptors stem from a man aged 40-50 years in good health and CMV-seronegative. CDR3s leave out the opening cysteine and the closing phenylalanine or tryptophan. Each record gives: V gene, CDR3 length, J gene, CDR3 protein.

TRBV19	13	TRBJ1-5	ASSIEGRVWQPQH
TRBV19	12	TRBJ2-1	ASSTPGLLNEQF
TRBV12-5	13	TRBJ2-2	ASAQITTNTGELF
TRBV7-2	13	TRBJ1-2	ASSLESGSNYGYT
TRBV9	12	TRBJ1-2	ASSPGQGNYGYT
TRBV5-1	14	TRBJ2-5	ASSTERLAGQETQY
TRBV4-2	15	TRBJ1-2	ASSQLDSIVTNYGYT
TRBV9	13	TRBJ1-1	ASSEQGSGVTEAF
TRBV19	12	TRBJ1-5	ASSIHGREQPQH
TRBV9	14	TRBJ2-3	ASSVAPSGGTDTQY
TRBV5-1	11	TRBJ2-7	ASSFQGMAEQY
TRBV7-2	17	TRBJ2-5	ASSLQPPRLAGGHETQY
TRBV7-2	16	TRBJ1-4	ASSFSSRPGQGGEKLF
TRBV4-1	15	TRBJ2-2	ASSQPYSGGPTGELF
TRBV2	11	TRBJ1-5	ASSVRGDQPQH
TRBV11-2	12	TRBJ1-3	ASSYGQGRNTIY
TRBV4-1	15	TRBJ2-1	ASSQSRTSPPYNEQF
TRBV6-6	12	TRBJ2-7	ASSPPGTGYEQY
TRBV6-1	11	TRBJ1-5	ASSEYRDQPQH
TRBV7-2	12	.	ASSLESGVGEQY
TRBV2	13	TRBJ1-1	ASSASGQRNTEAF
TRBV9	13	TRBJ2-2	ASSGLTANTGELF
TRBV5-6	13	TRBJ1-2	ASSKYQTGTLGYT
TRBV15	12	TRBJ2-1	ATSRDGANHEQF
TRBV13	14	TRBJ1-2	ASSSPDRGNPYGYT
TRBV6-1	12	TRBJ2-1	ASRPGGAHNEQF
TRBV7-2	12	TRBJ2-7	ASSLATGRYEQY
TRBV5-4	12	TRBJ1-2	ASSFLVANYGYT
TRBV4-1	13	TRBJ2-1	ASSQETSGHNEQF
TRBV11-2	17	TRBJ2-1	ASSGLRGLAGGSDNEQF
TRBV7-3	12	TRBJ1-2	ASAPGGLNYGYT
TRBV10-2	10	TRBJ1-2	ASLDREDGYT
TRBV2	11	TRBJ2-5	ASRLAGKETQY
TRBV18	12	TRBJ1-1	ASSPDRGRSEAF
TRBV7-8	15	TRBJ2-3	ASSSAGGQTFTDTQY
TRBV29-1	10	TRBJ2-5	SVGQGEKTQY
TRBV11-2	13	TRBJ2-5	ASSLRNGRTETQY
TRBV11-1	14	TRBJ2-2	ASSRRKQGGTGELF
TRBV5-1	11	TRBJ1-2	ASSLDSNYGYT
TRBV9	12	TRBJ2-2	ASQRAGVTGELF
TRBV6-1	9	TRBJ1-4	ASSKDRFYN
TRBV7-3	10	TRBJ1-3	ASSPTGNTIY
TRBV5-6	13	TRBJ2-2	ASSGGQLNTGELF
TRBV11-2	15	TRBJ2-3	ASSLVSSLAVTDTQY
TRBV5-4	15	TRBJ2-7	ASSSRRMGDRGHEQY
TRBV6-1	11	TRBJ1-3	ASRQGGGNTIY
TRBV6-5	12	TRBJ1-1	ASKATGGNTEAF
TRBV5-4	14	TRBJ1-1	ASSPGGRGMNTEAF
TRBV5-1	10	TRBJ2-1	ASSLDLNEQF
TRBV2	8	TRBJ1-1	ASSQIEAF
TRBV28	14	TRBJ2-7	ASTPIPPRGRDEQY
TRBV5-1	10	.	ASSRPSYEQY
TRBV12-5	13	TRBJ2-2	ATGVGDPNTGELF
TRBV5-4	14	TRBJ2-1	ASSQGARGLGGEQF